This T cell receptor beta chain was identified during a study of blood T cells in healthy people across ages. Germline CDR1 is SGHRS and CDR2 is YFSETQ. Trimming took off 0 bases at V and 2 bases at J, with 9 bases between the two ends. The CDR3 contains 15 residues. Then a second PCR, running about 6 to 11 cycles, was carried out with a sample-barcoded 5' primer and a J-beta primer mix. TCRdb redid the calling of the 5' RACE reads with MiXCR, one entry per CDR3 protein. This sample has 910,000 or so distinct CDR3 sequences, with roughly 47% found just once. This clonotype has a handful of counts. The clonotype originates from a woman aged 55-70 years in good health. The sample was blood. This chain connects TRBV5-1 to TRBJ2-1; no clear D gene. CDR3 sequence reads: CASSLDTDPYNEQFF. The CDR3 bases are TGCGCCAGCAGCTTGGATACGGACCCCTACAATGAGCAGTTCTTC.